Following are 18 T cell receptor beta chains from one sample sequenced in a study of OX40 agonist ivuxolimab in advanced cancers. Assay: immunoSEQ multiplex PCR; the TCRdb copy retains only in-frame clones and omits some. The data hold about 80,000 clones, with 92% observed a single time. The sample in question was CD4+ or CD8+ T cells sorted from blood, obtained in a trial of the OX40 agonist ivuxolimab. These receptor sequences come from an adult with an advanced solid tumor such as melanoma, head and neck, liver or kidney cancer.

V usage is TRBV9 and J usage is TRBJ2-2; D unclear. Per the germline V gene, CDR1 is SGDLS and CDR2 is YYNGEE. The CDR3 sequence is 14 residues long. V was cut by 0 bases and J by 0 bases, with 3 bases left in between. The CDR3 DNA reads TGTGCCAGCAGCGTAGAAACGAACACCGGGGAGCTGTTTTTT. As protein: CASSVETNTGELFF.

The V call is TRBV14, the J call TRBJ2-5; the D call may be TRBD1 or TRBD2 (5 bases each). The length of the CDR3 is 15 residues. Germline CDR1 reads SGHDN; CDR2 reads FVKESK. The V gene lost 0 bases and the J gene lost 2 bases, with 10 bases spanning the gap. The CDR3 DNA follows: TGTGCCAGCAGCCAAGATCGGGGCAAACAAGAGACCCAGTACTTC. It yields the protein CASSQDRGKQETQYF.

This rearrangement joins TRBV6-5 to TRBJ1-6; 12 bases are a match to TRBD1. Trimming at V came to 6 bases and at J to 14 bases, leaving 8 bases not matched to a gene. CDR3 length equals 14 residues. The germline gives CDR1 MNHEY, CDR2 SVGAGI. The CDR3 protein is CASRPGQGAVALHF. The CDR3 DNA follows: TGTGCCAGCAGACCGGGACAGGGGGCTGTAGCCCTCCACTTT.

The DNA of the CDR3 is TGTGCCAGCAGCCAAGGAAGGGGGTGGGACGAAACCTACGAGCAGTACTTC. Translating gives CASSQGRGWDETYEQYF. The rearrangement links TRBV4-2 to TRBJ2-7; D may be TRBD1 (6 bases). The V end lost 1 base, the J end lost 2 bases, and 18 bases lay between the germline ends. CDR1 is LGHNA, CDR2 YNFKEQ, per germline. This CDR3 contains 17 residues.

The J gene is TRBJ2-1, the V gene TRBV5-1; D may be TRBD2 (5 bases). The CDR3 spans 13 residues. Per germline, CDR1 SGHRS and CDR2 YFSETQ. Deletions cut 6 bases from V and 2 bases from J, with 9 bases between. The CDR3 here is CASTAETYNEQFF. As DNA, the CDR3 is TGCGCCAGCACAGCGGAAACCTACAATGAGCAGTTCTTC. Full variable domain (missing parts from reference TRBV5-1 and TRBJ2-1): KAGVTQTPRYLIKTRGQQVTLSCSPISGHRSVSWYQQTPGQGLQFLFEYFSETQRNKGNFPGRFSGRQFSNSRSEMNVSTLELGDSALYLCASTAETYNEQFFGPGTRLTVL.

The V call is TRBV7-6, the J call TRBJ2-3; possibly TRBD1 for D (6 bases). V lost 5 bases and J 2 bases, leaving 17 bases between the germline ends. The CDR3 is 16 residues long. Germline V gives CDR1 SGHVS, CDR2 FNYEAQ. The CDR3 sequence is CASSGQFAGPTDTQYF. CDR3 DNA: TGTGCCAGCAGCGGACAGTTTGCGGGCCCCACAGATACGCAGTATTTT.

This chain uses TRBV7-8 with TRBJ1-3; D is unclear. The CDR3 has 16 residues. V lost 3 bases, J lost 2 bases, and 14 bases lay in between. CDR1 is SGHVS, CDR2 FQNEAQ, per germline. CDR3 bases: TGTGCCAGCAGCTTCTCTCGGGGAACTACTGGAAACACCATATATTTT. Translation gives CASSFSRGTTGNTIYF.

The CDR3 DNA reads as TGCGCCAGCAGCTCGCCAACTGGAACCGGGACAGGGTTCTACAATGAGCAGTTCTTC. Amino acid sequence: CASSSPTGTGTGFYNEQFF. The genes are TRBV5-1 and TRBJ2-1; 9 nucleotides match TRBD1. V lost 3 bases and J lost 3; bases outside the gene matches: 16. Germline CDR1 reads SGHRS; CDR2 reads YFSETQ. This CDR3 is 19 amino acids long.

The chain employs TRBV13 and TRBJ1-1, with TRBD1 matching 9 bases. There are 12 residues in the CDR3. Germline lookup yields CDR1 PRHDT and CDR2 FYEKMQ (reference sequence). Trimming took 9 bases from V and 3 from J; bases not matched to a gene: 2. CDR3 coding DNA: TGTGCCAGTACAGGGGGCTACACTGAAGCTTTCTTT. It specifies CASTGGYTEAFF.

The rearrangement joins TRBV6-5 to TRBJ1-2; no clear D gene. Germline V gene sequence: CDR1 MNHEY, CDR2 SVGAGI. This CDR3 has 14 residues. The germline V and J ends were trimmed by 3 bases and 5 bases, with 13 bases remaining between them. CDR3 in amino acids: CASSYGGAGYGYTF. CDR3 bases: TGTGCCAGCAGTTATGGAGGAGCGGGGTATGGCTACACCTTC.

This rearrangement joins TRBV19 to TRBJ2-2; D is undetermined. This CDR3 is built from 14 residues. Germline V gene data show CDR1 as LNHDA and CDR2 as SQIVND (reference sequence). V was trimmed by 2 bases and J by 0 bases, leaving 4 bases between them. The CDR3 nucleotides read TGTGCCAGTAGTATATGGGCGAACACCGGGGAGCTGTTTTTT. This translates into CASSIWANTGELFF.

This sequence joins TRBV19 and TRBJ2-1; D is ambiguous. This CDR3 has 15 residues. The germline V gene has CDR1 LNHDA and CDR2 SQIVND (reference sequence). V was clipped by 3 bases and J by 0 bases, with 9 bases between them. The CDR3 here is CASSITAYSYNEQFF. The DNA of the CDR3 is TGTGCCAGTAGTATCACCGCGTACTCCTACAATGAGCAGTTCTTC.

J is TRBJ1-1 and V is TRBV13; the D gene is possibly TRBD1 (5 bases). Per the germline V gene, CDR1 is PRHDT and CDR2 is FYEKMQ (reference sequence). The CDR3 is made up of 15 amino acids. V lost 5 bases to trimming and J lost 2 bases, with 15 bases between them. CDR3 coding DNA: TGTGCCAGCAGCGCGGCCGGACAAATTAACACTGAAGCTTTCTTT. Translating gives CASSAAGQINTEAFF.

The chain combines TRBV13 with TRBJ1-3, with D tentatively TRBD1 (6 bases). Trimming pared 5 bases from V and 4 bases from J, leaving 12 bases between. Looked up from germline, CDR1 is PRHDT and CDR2 is FYEKMQ (reference sequence). The length of the CDR3 is 14 residues. The CDR3 DNA reads as TGTGCCAGCAGCACAGGGTTTGGCGGAAACACCATATATTTT. This encodes CASSTGFGGNTIYF. The entire variable domain, with the rest obtained from reference TRBV13 and TRBJ1-3, is as follows: AAGVIQSPRHLIKEKRETATLKCYPIPRHDTVYWYQQGPGQDPQFLISFYEKMQSDKGSIPDRFSAQQFSDYHSELNMSSLELGDSALYFCASSTGFGGNTIYFGEGSWLTVV.

This chain connects TRBV10-3 to TRBJ2-1; TRBD1 or TRBD2 may be the D gene (6 bases each). Germline V gene sequence: CDR1 ENHRY, CDR2 SYGVKD. V lost 6 bases, J lost 3 bases, and 9 bases lay in between. The CDR3 consists of 13 residues. CDR3 sequence (DNA): TGTGCCATCAGGGAGGGGGACTACAATGAGCAGTTCTTC. Translation: CAIREGDYNEQFF.

A single count supports this clone. The J gene is TRBJ2-1, the V gene TRBV11-2; a possible D gene is TRBD2 (7 bases). Trimming cost V 1 base and J 7 bases, with 14 bases left between them. Germline CDR1 is SGHAT and CDR2 is FQNNGV. This CDR3 is 15 amino acids long. As DNA, the CDR3 is TGTGCCAGCAGCTTAGGAGGGGGGGAAGATAATGAGCAGTTCTTC. Amino acids: CASSLGGGEDNEQFF.

This clone was detected only once. The chain uses TRBV7-9 and TRBJ2-7, with D unresolved. The CDR3 runs 12 residues. Germline loops: CDR1 SEHNR, CDR2 FQNEAQ (reference sequence). Between the trimmed V and J ends, which lost 8 bases and 5 bases, there was a span of 13 bases. CDR3: CASLSGRNEQYF. The CDR3, as DNA: TGTGCCAGCCTTTCCGGCAGAAACGAGCAGTACTTC.

This sequence joins TRBV2 and TRBJ1-3; 7 nucleotides agree with TRBD1. CDR1 is SNHLY, CDR2 FYNNEI, per germline. The CDR3 loop spans 14 amino acids. V lost 11 bases and J lost 4; bases outside the gene matches: 11. The CDR3 DNA reads as TGTGCCGCCATTCCACAGGGGCAGGGAAACACCATATATTTT. It encodes CAAIPQGQGNTIYF.